A selection of T cell receptor beta chains follows, all from one sample in a study of cytomegalovirus exposure and HLA in healthy donors. Libraries were prepared by immunoSEQ multiplex PCR; TCRdb keeps only in-frame clonotypes and omits some of them. The table records roughly 190,000 clones, about 80% of them present only once. Input material: PBMCs. Source of these receptors: a woman between 45 and 65 years old in good health and CMV-seropositive. CDR3s include the opening cysteine and the closing phenylalanine or tryptophan. D genes are given only for firm matches. Size values are once, few and many counts, or a class for expanded clones, and some rows have none.

d_gene	v_gene	abundance	j_gene	CDR3aa	CDR3nt
.	TRBV7-9	.	TRBJ2-5	CASSFLEVGTQYF	TGTGCCAGCAGCTTTCTGGAGGTGGGGACCCAGTACTTC
TRBD2	TRBV5-1	.	TRBJ2-3	CASTLLAGGQGDTQYF	TGCGCCAGCACTTTACTAGCGGGGGGGCAGGGAGATACGCAGTATTTT
TRBD1	TRBV7-8	.	TRBJ1-5	CASSRDRAGNQPQHF	TGTGCCAGCAGCCGAGACAGGGCAGGCAATCAGCCCCAGCATTTT
.	TRBV6-5	.	TRBJ1-2	CASSYSRGIYGYTF	TGTGCCAGCAGTTACTCCCGGGGAATCTATGGCTACACCTTC
TRBD2	TRBV4-2	.	TRBJ2-3	CASSQGGLAGRSTDTQYF	TGTGCCAGCAGCCAAGGGGGTCTAGCGGGGCGATCCACAGATACGCAGTATTTT
TRBD2	TRBV5-1	once	TRBJ2-1	CASSPRPLAGGPQEQFF	TGCGCCAGCAGCCCGAGACCCCTAGCGGGGGGGCCGCAAGAGCAGTTCTTC
.	TRBV9	.	TRBJ2-1	CASSVGVGAEDEQFF	TGTGCCAGCAGCGTAGGGGTGGGGGCTGAGGATGAGCAGTTCTTC
TRBD1	TRBV15	.	TRBJ1-5	CATSRSQGRGQPQHF	TGTGCCACCAGCAGATCACAGGGGAGAGGTCAGCCCCAGCATTTT
.	TRBV28	.	TRBJ1-1	CASSLTGEAFF	TGTGCCAGCAGTTTAACAGGGGAAGCTTTCTTT
TRBD1	TRBV6-6	.	TRBJ2-4	CASSSTGSLAKNIQYF	TGTGCCAGCAGTTCGACAGGGTCCCTAGCCAAAAACATTCAGTACTTC
TRBD1	TRBV19	.	TRBJ1-3	CASSMPRTGNAGNTIYF	TGTGCCAGTAGTATGCCCCGGACAGGGAACGCTGGAAACACCATATATTTT
TRBD1	TRBV11-2	.	TRBJ2-7	CASSPEIRTGNFYEQYF	TGTGCCAGCAGCCCGGAGATTAGGACAGGGAACTTCTACGAGCAGTACTTC
.	TRBV4-3	.	TRBJ2-1	CASSQYSQTGEQFF	TGCGCCAGCAGCCAATATTCCCAGACTGGGGAGCAGTTCTTC
TRBD1	TRBV7-9	.	TRBJ1-1	CASSRKKGAEMNTEAFF	TGTGCCAGCAGCCGAAAAAAGGGGGCAGAGATGAACACTGAAGCTTTCTTT
.	TRBV4-1	.	TRBJ2-5	CASSRLRGAEETQYF	TGCGCCAGCAGCCGGCTACGGGGGGCTGAGGAGACCCAGTACTTC
TRBD1	TRBV18	.	TRBJ1-4	CASSTGGEAGEKLFF	TGTGCCAGCTCAACAGGGGGAGAGGCTGGTGAAAAACTGTTTTTT
TRBD1	TRBV7-2	.	TRBJ2-7	CASSSQPTGPYEQYF	TGTGCCAGCAGCTCCCAGCCGACAGGGCCCTACGAGCAGTACTTC
.	TRBV5-1	.	TRBJ2-7	CASSGGARYEQYF	TGCGCCAGCAGTGGGGGGGCCCGCTACGAGCAGTACTTC
TRBD1	TRBV30	.	TRBJ1-2	CAWSVGGTGGYGYTF	TGTGCCTGGAGTGTAGGAGGGACAGGGGGGTATGGCTACACCTTC
.	TRBV28	.	TRBJ1-2	CASSRTQTPTF	TGTGCCAGCAGTCGGACACAAACCCCCACCTTC
TRBD1	TRBV6-5	.	TRBJ2-7	CASHPGQGVSSEQYF	TGTGCCAGCCATCCGGGACAGGGTGTGTCGAGCGAGCAGTACTTC
.	TRBV9	.	TRBJ1-3	CASSPDSSGNTIYF	TGTGCCAGCAGCCCAGACAGCTCTGGAAACACCATATATTTT
TRBD1	TRBV5-1	.	TRBJ1-1	CASSLEGAQDEAFF	TGCGCCAGCAGCTTGGAGGGGGCGCAGGATGAAGCTTTCTTT
.	TRBV4-1	.	TRBJ1-1	CASSQEGMGGNTEAFF	TGCGCCAGCAGCCAAGAGGGGATGGGGGGAAACACTGAAGCTTTCTTT
TRBD2	TRBV6-5	.	TRBJ2-1	CASSYPGTRNEQFF	TGTGCCAGCAGTTACCCCGGGACTAGGAATGAGCAGTTCTTC
.	TRBV9	.	TRBJ2-3	CASSVKEQGTDTQYF	TGTGCCAGCAGCGTAAAAGAGCAGGGCACAGATACGCAGTATTTT
TRBD1	TRBV7-9	.	TRBJ1-2	CASSFGQAYGYTF	TGTGCCAGCAGCTTTGGACAGGCCTATGGCTACACCTTC
TRBD1	TRBV30	.	TRBJ1-2	CAWRSKGGEAGYTF	TGTGCCTGGAGATCGAAAGGGGGCGAGGCTGGCTACACCTTC
TRBD2	TRBV5-1	.	TRBJ2-1	CASSLAGGLELYEQFF	TGCGCCAGCAGCTTGGCCGGCGGACTAGAGTTGTATGAGCAGTTCTTC
TRBD2	TRBV4-1	.	TRBJ2-7	CASSQVARTSGYYEQYF	TGCGCCAGCAGCCAAGTCGCCAGGACTAGCGGCTATTACGAGCAGTACTTC
.	TRBV2	.	TRBJ2-3	CASSVNRDFTDTQYF	TGTGCCAGCAGCGTAAATCGGGACTTCACAGATACGCAGTATTTT
.	TRBV5-1	few	TRBJ1-1	CASTQDSLNTEAFF	TGCGCCAGCACCCAGGACAGTTTGAACACTGAAGCTTTCTTT
TRBD1	TRBV9	.	TRBJ2-1	CASSVGPGQGVTEQFF	TGTGCCAGCAGCGTAGGGCCGGGACAGGGGGTCACTGAGCAGTTCTTC
TRBD1	TRBV30	.	TRBJ1-5	CAWSVSGGNQPQHF	TGTGCCTGGAGTGTATCAGGGGGGAATCAGCCCCAGCATTTT
TRBD2	TRBV7-8	once	TRBJ2-3	CASSRRLAGFVTDTQYF	TGTGCCAGCAGCCGGCGACTAGCGGGGTTTGTCACAGATACGCAGTATTTT
TRBD1	TRBV6-5	.	TRBJ1-6	CASSYSWTGDSPLHF	TGTGCCAGCAGTTACTCTTGGACAGGGGATTCACCCCTCCACTTT
TRBD2	TRBV4-2	.	TRBJ2-4	CASSQAGGGALDIQYF	TGTGCCAGCAGCCAAGCCGGCGGGGGGGCCCTGGACATTCAGTACTTC
TRBD2	TRBV6-1	few	TRBJ2-2	CASSEAGEGTGELFF	TGTGCCAGCAGTGAAGCGGGGGAGGGCACCGGGGAGCTGTTTTTT
.	TRBV6-5	once	TRBJ2-1	CASSYTRNNEQFF	TGTGCCAGCAGTTATACCAGAAACAATGAGCAGTTCTTC
TRBD1	TRBV18	.	TRBJ2-1	CASSPGTGSDLNEQFF	TGTGCCAGCTCACCAGGGACAGGGTCGGACCTTAATGAGCAGTTCTTC
.	TRBV6-5	.	TRBJ1-2	CASSYSGGNYGYTF	TGTGCCAGCAGTTACTCAGGGGGAAACTATGGCTACACCTTC
TRBD1	TRBV5-1	.	TRBJ2-7	CASSLGPGGTYEQYF	TGCGCCAGCAGCTTGGGTCCAGGGGGCACCTACGAGCAGTACTTC
.	TRBV7-2	once	TRBJ2-1	CASSPERSSYNEQFF	TGTGCCAGCAGCCCAGAGCGCAGCTCCTACAATGAGCAGTTCTTC
.	TRBV7-7	once	TRBJ1-5	CASSYQPRGGSNQPQHF	TGTGCCAGCAGCTACCAACCACGGGGGGGTAGCAATCAGCCCCAGCATTTT